Listed here are 19 T cell receptor beta chains from one sample, sequenced in a study of T cell responses to AZD1222 COVID-19 vaccine. Generated by immunoSEQ multiplex PCR, the TCRdb table keeps only in-frame clones and is missing some. The sample lists 70,000 to 95,000 clones, around 90% seen once, with 6.5% to 9.5% in the top ten. The input for sequencing was peripheral blood, taken 28 days after the second AZD1222 dose. All receptors come from an adult who received the AZD1222 COVID-19 vaccine.

The chain uses TRBV11-2 and TRBJ2-2, with TRBD2 matching 12 bases. J gave up 4 bases and V 4 bases, and 1 base lay outside the gene matches. The germline V gene encodes CDR1 SGHAT and CDR2 FQNNGV. CDR3 length equals 15 residues. The CDR3 region has the DNA TGTGCCAGCAGCTGGGGACTAGCGGGCACCGGGGAGCTGTTTTTT. Its protein is CASSWGLAGTGELFF.

The chain recombines TRBV19 with TRBJ2-1, with TRBD2 matching 10 bases. Trimming cost V 6 bases and J 10 bases; bases outside gene matches: 12. Germline assignment: CDR1 LNHDA and CDR2 SQIVND (reference sequence). This CDR3 spans 15 amino acids. The CDR3 protein is CASRAGTSAPREQFF. The DNA for the CDR3 is TGTGCCAGTAGGGCCGGGACTAGCGCCCCGAGGGAGCAGTTCTTC.

The chain couples TRBV12-3 or TRBV12-4 to TRBJ1-5; tentatively, D is TRBD1 (6 bases). V was trimmed by 6 bases and J by 3 bases, leaving 9 bases between them. The CDR3 is 13 residues long. The CDR3, as DNA: TGTGCCAGCAGAGGACAGACCAATCAGCCCCAGCATTTT. This translates into CASRGQTNQPQHF.

This chain uses TRBV5-1 with TRBJ2-2; 12 bases map to TRBD2. The CDR3 has 16 amino acids. The V and J ends lost 3 bases and 3 bases, in that order; junction bases with no gene match: 3. CDR1 and CDR2 (germline): SGHRS, YFSETQ. The CDR3 sequence is CASSSGLAGHTGELFF. The CDR3 DNA is TGCGCCAGCAGCTCCGGACTAGCGGGACACACCGGGGAGCTGTTTTTT.

V usage is TRBV30 and J usage is TRBJ1-6; D perhaps matches TRBD1 (5 bases). Germline CDR1 GTSNPN, CDR2 SVGIG (reference sequence). V was clipped by 5 bases and J by 4 bases, with 6 bases between them. There are 12 residues in the CDR3. CDR3 protein: CAWDRYNSPLHF. For the CDR3, the DNA is TGTGCCTGGGACAGATATAATTCACCCCTCCACTTT.

The chain has TRBV7-2 and TRBJ2-5; D remains ambiguous. Germline lookup yields CDR1 SGHTA and CDR2 FQGNSA. The CDR3 covers 13 residues. Trimming stripped 0 bases from V and 2 bases from J, with 4 bases between. CDR3 amino acids: CASSLALQETQYF. CDR3 sequence (DNA): TGTGCCAGCAGCTTAGCTCTGCAAGAGACCCAGTACTTC.

This chain uses TRBV7-9 with TRBJ2-2, with D perhaps assigned TRBD1 or TRBD2 (5 bases each). CDR1 is SEHNR, CDR2 FQNEAQ, per germline (reference sequence). The CDR3 contains 16 residues. V lost 5 bases and J 6 bases, leaving 19 bases between the germline ends. CDR3 amino acids: CASSLGTNLPPGELFF. The CDR3 DNA reads TGTGCCAGCAGCCTAGGGACGAATCTCCCCCCCGGGGAGCTGTTTTTT. Full variable domain (outside the CDR3, taken from reference TRBV7-9 and TRBJ2-2): DTGVSQNPRHKITKRGQNVTFRCDPISEHNRLYWYRQTLGQGPEFLTYFQNEAQLEKSRLLSDRFSAERPKGSFSTLEIQRTEQGDSAMYLCASSLGTNLPPGELFFGEGSRLTVL.

V is TRBV5-4 and J is TRBJ1-2, with a weak D call TRBD1 (5 bases). The germline CDR1 and CDR2 sequences are SGHNT and YYREEE (reference sequence). This CDR3 is built from 11 residues. The V end lost 6 bases, the J end lost 8 bases, and 11 bases lay between the germline ends. The CDR3 region has the DNA TGTGCCAGCATCGGGACGGTCGGCTACACCTTC. Amino acids: CASIGTVGYTF.

CDR3 bases: TGTGCCAGCAGTCCACTCGAGGTACAGTTCTTC. Its translation is CASSPLEVQFF. This chain joins TRBV6-1 and TRBJ2-1; D is ambiguous. The V gene lost 5 bases and the J gene lost 13 bases, with 12 bases spanning the gap. The CDR3 is made up of 11 amino acids. Germline V lookup: CDR1 MNHNS, CDR2 SASEGT.

The chain couples TRBV5-1 to TRBJ2-7; a possible D gene is TRBD2 (6 bases). CDR1 is SGHRS, CDR2 YFSETQ, per germline. Trimming left V 0 bases short and J 3 bases short, with 10 bases between. The CDR3 spans 14 residues. The DNA for the CDR3 is TGCGCCAGCAGCTTGGGGGGGACTGACTACGAGCAGTACTTC. It is translated as CASSLGGTDYEQYF.

The rearrangement joins TRBV19 to TRBJ2-6; D unresolved. CDR1 is LNHDA, CDR2 SQIVND, per germline (reference sequence). Trimming pared 6 bases from V and 5 bases from J, leaving 8 bases between. The CDR3 is 13 residues long. The CDR3 bases are TGTGCCAGTAGCCCTGACAGGGCCAACGTCCTGACTTTC. Translation gives CASSPDRANVLTF.

In DNA form, the CDR3 reads TGTGCCAGCATGGAGGTTATAGCGGGGCCCTACGAGCAGTACTTC. Amino acids: CASMEVIAGPYEQYF. This chain joins TRBV6-5 and TRBJ2-7, with 8 bases that match TRBD2. Germline assignment: CDR1 MNHEY and CDR2 SVGAGI. V dropped 7 bases and J dropped 2; count of bases not matched to a gene: 10. The CDR3 loop spans 15 amino acids.

This clone was counted only a few times. This chain links TRBV6-2 or TRBV6-3 with TRBJ2-7; either TRBD1 or TRBD2 may fit D (7 bases each). The CDR3 covers 13 residues. Between the trimmed V and J ends, which lost 5 bases and 6 bases, there was a span of 14 bases. Germline CDR1 reads MNHEY; CDR2 reads SVGEGT. DNA of the CDR3: TGTGCCAGCAGTCAGGGGGGGCTCGTCGAGCAGTACTTC. Translated, it gives CASSQGGLVEQYF.

The chain employs TRBV30 and TRBJ2-1; no clear D gene. V lost 3 bases to trimming and J lost 0 bases, with 9 bases between them. CDR3 length equals 14 residues. Per the germline V gene, CDR1 is GTSNPN and CDR2 is SVGIG (reference sequence). The CDR3 reads CAWSVVSSYNEQFF. CDR3 sequence (DNA): TGTGCCTGGAGCGTCGTGAGCTCCTACAATGAGCAGTTCTTC. Drawing the rest from reference TRBV30 and TRBJ2-1, the complete variable domain is SQTIHQWPATLVQPVGSPLSLECTVEGTSNPNLYWYRQAAGRGLQLLFYSVGIGQISSEVPQNLSASRPQDRQFILSSKKLLLSDSGFYLCAWSVVSSYNEQFFGPGTRLTVL.

The rearrangement joins TRBV7-7 to TRBJ2-5; no definite D call. The V gene's germline CDR1 is SSHAT and CDR2 FNYEAQ (reference sequence). The CDR3 extends over 14 amino acids. Trimming removed 5 bases at V and 1 base at J, with 11 bases between. The CDR3 DNA follows: TGTGCCAGCAGCGCGTCCCGGATCCAAGAGACCCAGTACTTC. Its protein product is CASSASRIQETQYF.

V is TRBV24-1 and J is TRBJ2-4; D call uncertain. This CDR3 is built from 16 residues. V was cut by 4 bases and J by 1 base, with 13 bases left in between. CDR1 is KGHDR and CDR2 is SFDVKD in the germline V gene. The CDR3 nucleotides are TGTGCCACCAGTGACAGGCCAGCCTCTGCCAAAAACATTCAGTACTTC. It encodes CATSDRPASAKNIQYF.

The rearrangement uses TRBV28 and TRBJ1-5, with D possibly TRBD1 on 6 matching bases. Trimming shortened V by 10 bases and J by 7 bases, and 20 bases separated the two germline ends. The V gene's germline CDR1 is MDHEN and CDR2 SYDVKM. CDR3 length equals 14 residues. The CDR3 reads CATSREGGWQPQHF. Here the CDR3 DNA reads TGTGCCACCTCGAGAGAGGGGGGATGGCAGCCCCAGCATTTT.

A single count supports this clone. CDR3 in amino acids: CASSNIRTAFF. The CDR3 DNA is TGTGCCAGCAGTAACATCAGAACCGCTTTCTTT. The chain recombines TRBV7-2 with TRBJ1-1; D call uncertain. The CDR3 sequence is 11 residues long. V was clipped by 6 bases and J by 11 bases, with 13 bases between them. Germline V lookup: CDR1 SGHTA, CDR2 FQGNSA.

The chain carries TRBV24-1 and TRBJ1-5; the D gene is possibly TRBD1 (6 bases). Germline V gives CDR1 KGHDR, CDR2 SFDVKD. V gave up 3 bases and J gave up 4 bases, with 12 bases separating them. The CDR3 loop spans 15 amino acids. This CDR3 reads CATSDGGSRNQPQHF. CDR3 DNA: TGTGCCACCAGTGATGGGGGCAGCCGGAATCAGCCCCAGCATTTT.